The 16 T cell receptor beta chains reported below all come from one sample, sequenced in a study of blood T cells in healthy people across ages. Together with a sample-barcoded 5' primer, a J-beta primer mix was included in a second PCR lasting roughly 6 to 12 cycles. TCRdb ran MiXCR on the 5' RACE reads and lists one entry per CDR3 protein. The sample shows over a million distinct CDR3 sequences, roughly 24% of them seen only once. Separately, the same data were catalogued under a study of T cells of mothers and their children.

The specimen was blood. Receptors were obtained from a girl aged 2 to 9 in good health.

The gene calls are TRBV6-9 and TRBJ2-7; D is perhaps TRBD1 or TRBD2 (5 bases each). The V end was cut by 7 bases, the J end by 4 bases, with 20 bases between. This CDR3 region has 15 residues. CDR1 MNHGY and CDR2 SVAAGI come from the germline V gene. CDR3 sequence reads: CASKKREQARYEQYF. Written as DNA, the CDR3 is TGTGCCAGCAAAAAGAGGGAACAGGCCCGTTACGAGCAGTACTTC.

The chain combines TRBV7-9 with TRBJ1-1; D is undetermined. Germline CDR1 reads SEHNR; CDR2 reads FQNEAQ (reference sequence). The V end lost 1 base, the J end lost 0 bases, and 18 bases lay between the germline ends. The CDR3 is made up of 18 amino acids. CDR3 region: CASSLVAGGVRLNTEAFF. In DNA form, the CDR3 reads TGTGCCAGCAGCTTAGTGGCGGGTGGTGTACGTTTGAACACTGAAGCTTTCTTT.

This chain connects TRBV6-2 or TRBV6-3 to TRBJ1-1; 8 nucleotides line up with TRBD1. Per germline, CDR1 MNHEY and CDR2 SVGEGT. CDR3 length: 13 residues. V shed 8 bases and J 5 bases; nucleotides not matched to a gene: 7. CDR3 sequence (DNA): TGTGCCAGCGAGAGGACAGGGCTAACTGAAGCTTTCTTT. Translated, it gives CASERTGLTEAFF.

This clonotype came up a few times. The chain recombines TRBV28 with TRBJ1-5; 7 bases line up with TRBD1. The CDR3 runs 15 residues. Germline CDR1 and CDR2: MDHEN and SYDVKM. Unmatched junction bases numbered 12, after V lost 6 bases and J lost 7 bases. As DNA, the CDR3 is TGTGCCAGCAGCCCTAAGGGGCAGGGGGAGCAGCCCCAGCATTTT. Encoded protein: CASSPKGQGEQPQHF.

The chain is built from TRBV27 and TRBJ2-1, with D possibly matching TRBD2 (6 bases). V was cut by 8 bases and J by 4 bases, with 9 bases left in between. CDR1 and CDR2 (germline): MNHEY, SMNVEV (reference sequence). The CDR3 extends over 12 amino acids. This chain's CDR3 is CASWRDYNEQFF. CDR3 nucleotide sequence: TGTGCCAGCTGGAGGGATTACAATGAGCAGTTCTTC.

This clonotype was observed a handful of times. The chain uses TRBV2 and TRBJ2-1; 7 nucleotides agree with TRBD2. Germline-derived CDR1 and CDR2 are SNHLY and FYNNEI. There are 15 residues in the CDR3. V shed 3 bases and J 4 bases; nucleotides not matched to a gene: 6. CDR3 DNA: TGTGCCAGCAGTGAGGATTCCGGGGGGTACAATGAGCAGTTCTTC. Its protein product is CASSEDSGGYNEQFF.

The chain couples TRBV29-1 to TRBJ2-2; D call uncertain. V was shortened by 6 bases and J by 6 bases, with 11 bases between the two germline ends. The V gene's germline CDR1 is SQVTM and CDR2 ANQGSEA. This CDR3 has 12 amino acids. The CDR3 sequence: CSVKRAPGELFF. As DNA, the CDR3 is TGCAGCGTCAAAAGGGCTCCCGGGGAGCTGTTTTTT.

This chain connects TRBV20-1 to TRBJ2-1; 9 bases map to TRBD2. Germline loops: CDR1 DFQATT, CDR2 SNEGSKA (reference sequence). This CDR3 spans 16 amino acids. The ends lost 0 bases at V and 8 bases at J; junction bases unmatched: 11. In DNA, the CDR3 is TGCAGTGCTAGAGATTCTAGCGGGGTTCGGTTCGATGAGCAGTTCTTC. Amino acid sequence: CSARDSSGVRFDEQFF.

The rearrangement joins TRBV4-1 to TRBJ2-3; D might be TRBD1 (5 bases). Looked up from germline, CDR1 is MGHRA and CDR2 is YSYEKL. V lost 9 bases to trimming and J lost 0 bases, with 16 bases between them. This CDR3 is built from 15 residues. Here the CDR3 DNA reads TGCGCCAGTCGACACGAGCAGGGTAGCACAGATACGCAGTATTTT. Its protein is CASRHEQGSTDTQYF.

This clonotype came up a few times. The genes are TRBV4-1 and TRBJ2-7; unclear D gene. Matching the DNA end better, TRBJ2-5 makes the J call doubtful. The CDR3 is 12 residues long. Germline CDR1 reads MGHRA; CDR2 reads YSYEKL. This chain's CDR3 is CASSQVTGTQYF. CDR3 sequence (DNA): TGCGCCAGCAGCCAAGTGACGGGGACCCAGTACTTC.

The V call is TRBV10-3, the J call TRBJ2-1; 8 bases are shared with TRBD2. The germline gives CDR1 ENHRY, CDR2 SYGVKD. The CDR3 is 15 amino acids. Trimming removed 3 bases from V and 5 bases from J; junction bases left unmatched: 6. The CDR3, as DNA: TGTGCCATCAGTGATGCGGGAGGACCCAACAATGAGCAGTTCTTC. Protein: CAISDAGGPNNEQFF.

This chain joins TRBV29-1 and TRBJ2-1; 7 nucleotides agree with TRBD1. This CDR3 comprises 12 residues. The germline V gene has CDR1 SQVTM and CDR2 ANQGSEA. Trimming cost V 3 bases and J 4 bases; bases outside gene matches: 0. The DNA of the CDR3 is TGCAGCGTTGAGGGACAGTACAATGAGCAGTTCTTC. It codes for CSVEGQYNEQFF.

This clonotype came up a few times. J is TRBJ2-5 and V is TRBV7-2, with 10 bases aligning to TRBD2. With the DNA end fitting TRBJ2-7 better, the J assignment may be wrong. Germline V lookup: CDR1 SGHTA, CDR2 FQGNSA. The CDR3 extends over 17 amino acids. In nucleotides, the CDR3 is TGTGCCAGCAGCTTAGTTATAGCGGGGGGAAAATCCTACGAGCAGTACTTC. Its protein is CASSLVIAGGKSYEQYF.

This clonotype turned up a few times. The genes are TRBV4-1 and TRBJ2-5, with D unclear. Per germline, CDR1 MGHRA and CDR2 YSYEKL. The CDR3 extends over 14 amino acids. V was cut by 0 bases and J by 5 bases, with 10 bases left in between. The DNA of the CDR3 is TGCGCCAGCAGCCAAGATAGAGCTTGGGAGACCCAGTACTTC. It yields the protein CASSQDRAWETQYF.

This chain connects TRBV20-1 to TRBJ1-4, with D possibly matching TRBD1 (6 bases). The CDR3 has 13 amino acids. The V and J ends lost 0 bases and 7 bases respectively, with 9 bases between them. The germline V gene has CDR1 DFQATT and CDR2 SNEGSKA (reference sequence). The CDR3 sequence is CSAREGGAEKLFF. The CDR3 DNA reads as TGCAGTGCTAGAGAAGGGGGGGCTGAAAAACTGTTTTTT.

The CDR3 DNA reads TGTGCCAGCAGTTACTTAGACGGTCAGCCCCAGCATTTT. It encodes CASSYLDGQPQHF. V and J are TRBV6-5 and TRBJ1-5, with D uncertain. V shed 1 base and J shed 6 bases, with 7 bases lying between them. From germline, CDR1 is MNHEY and CDR2 SVGAGI. This CDR3 comprises 13 residues.